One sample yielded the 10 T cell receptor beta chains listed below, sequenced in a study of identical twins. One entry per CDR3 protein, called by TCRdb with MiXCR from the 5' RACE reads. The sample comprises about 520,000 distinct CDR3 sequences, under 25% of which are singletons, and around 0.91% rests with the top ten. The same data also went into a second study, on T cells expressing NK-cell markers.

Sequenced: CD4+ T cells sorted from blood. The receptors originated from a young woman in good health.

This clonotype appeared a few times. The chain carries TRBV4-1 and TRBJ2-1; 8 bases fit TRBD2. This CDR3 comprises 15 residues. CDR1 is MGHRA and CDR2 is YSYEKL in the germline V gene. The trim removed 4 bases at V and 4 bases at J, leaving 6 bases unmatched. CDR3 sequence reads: CASSLRGGQYNEQFF. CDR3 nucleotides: TGCGCCAGCAGCCTACGGGGGGGGCAGTACAATGAGCAGTTCTTC.

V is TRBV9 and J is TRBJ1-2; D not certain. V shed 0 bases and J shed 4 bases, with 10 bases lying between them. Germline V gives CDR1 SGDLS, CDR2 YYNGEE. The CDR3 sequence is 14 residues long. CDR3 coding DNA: TGTGCCAGCAGCGTAGTGGCAGCCCCCTATGGCTACACCTTC. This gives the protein CASSVVAAPYGYTF.

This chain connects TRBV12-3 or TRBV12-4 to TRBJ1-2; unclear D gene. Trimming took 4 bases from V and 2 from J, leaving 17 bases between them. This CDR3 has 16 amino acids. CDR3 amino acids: CASSSSPPLSNYGYTF. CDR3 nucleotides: TGTGCCAGCAGTTCCTCTCCCCCGTTGTCCAACTATGGCTACACCTTC.

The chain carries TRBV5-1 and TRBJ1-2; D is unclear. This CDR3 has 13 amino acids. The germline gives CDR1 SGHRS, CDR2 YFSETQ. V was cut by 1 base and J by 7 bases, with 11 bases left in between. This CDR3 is CASSLNGLTGYTF. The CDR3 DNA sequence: TGCGCCAGCAGCTTGAACGGGCTGACTGGCTACACCTTC.

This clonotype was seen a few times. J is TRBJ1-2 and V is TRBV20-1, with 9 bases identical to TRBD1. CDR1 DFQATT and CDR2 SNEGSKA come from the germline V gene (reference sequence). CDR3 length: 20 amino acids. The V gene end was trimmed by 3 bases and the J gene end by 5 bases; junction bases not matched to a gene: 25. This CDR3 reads CSAREITGGQSPSQRYGYTF. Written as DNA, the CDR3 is TGCAGTGCTAGGGAAATTACAGGGGGCCAAAGCCCCTCACAACGATATGGCTACACCTTC.

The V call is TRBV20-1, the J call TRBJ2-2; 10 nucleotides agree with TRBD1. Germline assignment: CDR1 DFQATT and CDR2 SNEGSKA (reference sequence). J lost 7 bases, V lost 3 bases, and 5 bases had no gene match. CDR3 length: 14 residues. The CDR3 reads CSASPGTGVGELFF. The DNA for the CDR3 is TGCAGTGCTAGTCCCGGGACAGGGGTCGGGGAGCTGTTTTTT.

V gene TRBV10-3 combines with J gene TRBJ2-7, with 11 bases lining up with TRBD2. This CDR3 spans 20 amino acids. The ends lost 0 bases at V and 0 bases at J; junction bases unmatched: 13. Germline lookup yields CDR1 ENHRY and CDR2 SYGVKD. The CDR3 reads CAISESVGIAGGIISYEQYF. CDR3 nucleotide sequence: TGTGCCATCAGTGAGTCGGTAGGAATAGCGGGGGGGATTATCTCCTACGAGCAGTACTTC.

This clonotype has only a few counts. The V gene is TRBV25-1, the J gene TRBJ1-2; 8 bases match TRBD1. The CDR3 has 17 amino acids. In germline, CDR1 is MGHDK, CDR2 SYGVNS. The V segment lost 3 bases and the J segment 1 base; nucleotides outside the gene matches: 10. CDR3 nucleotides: TGTGCCAGCAGTGACCTCACCCCGACAGGGGATAACTATGGCTACACCTTC. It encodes CASSDLTPTGDNYGYTF.

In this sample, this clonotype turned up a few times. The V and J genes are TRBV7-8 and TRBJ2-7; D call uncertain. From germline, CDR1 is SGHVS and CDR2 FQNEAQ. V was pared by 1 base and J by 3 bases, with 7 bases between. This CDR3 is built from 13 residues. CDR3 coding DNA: TGTGCCAGCAGCTTAGTTGAGAGCTACGAGCAGTACTTC. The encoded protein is CASSLVESYEQYF.

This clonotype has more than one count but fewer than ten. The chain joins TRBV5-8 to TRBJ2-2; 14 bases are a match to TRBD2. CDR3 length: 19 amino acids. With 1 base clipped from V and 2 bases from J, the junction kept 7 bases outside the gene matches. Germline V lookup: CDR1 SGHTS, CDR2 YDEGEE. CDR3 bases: TGTGCCAGCAGCTTGTTACTGGGACTAGCGGGAGTAAACACCGGGGAGCTGTTTTTT. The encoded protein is CASSLLLGLAGVNTGELFF.